The rows below give T cell receptor beta chains drawn from one sample of a study of T-cell reconstitution after alpha-beta-depleted transplantation in children. MiXCR was run by TCRdb on the PCR reads, yielding one entry per CDR3 protein. The sample has about 210,000 distinct CDR3 sequences, roughly 15% seen once. The sample here was PBMCs, mostly from graft donor cells, taken 360 days after TCRalphabeta/CD19-depleted stem cell transplant. The receptors shown here come from a male patient aged 2 to 10 who had a stem cell transplant for acute lymphoblastic leukemia, so the T cells may come from the graft donor. Both conserved end residues are part of each CDR3. The D gene is left open where the match is weak. Part of the rows lack a size; the others show once, few, many or a class for expanded clones.

d_call	clone_size	v_call	j_call	cdr3_nt	cdr3_aa
.	.	TRBV12-3/TRBV12-4	TRBJ2-7	TGTGCCAGCAGTCCACAACAGATCTCCTACGAGCAGTACTTC	CASSPQQISYEQYF
.	.	TRBV7-2	TRBJ1-4	TGTGCCAGCAGCTTAGGACCAGGCCTTAATGAAAAACTGTTTTTT	CASSLGPGLNEKLFF
.	few	TRBV6-5	TRBJ1-2	TGTGCCAGCAGTTACGGGGACCCGCCCGGCTATGGCTACACCTTC	CASSYGDPPGYGYTF
.	few	TRBV20-1	TRBJ2-7	TGCAGTGCTAGAGATTTTAGAGAACCCTACGAGCAGTACTTC	CSARDFREPYEQYF
TRBD2	.	TRBV29-1	TRBJ2-5	TGCAGCGACGGACTAGCGGGGGGGCCCCAGTACTTC	CSDGLAGGPQYF
TRBD1	.	TRBV19	TRBJ2-7	TGTGCCAGTAGGAGGGACAGGTGGCCCTACGAGCAGTACTTC	CASRRDRWPYEQYF
TRBD2	.	TRBV11-2	TRBJ2-7	TGTGCCAGCAGCTTATCTAGCGGGGGACTCAGCTCCTACGAGCAGTACTTC	CASSLSSGGLSSYEQYF
TRBD2	few	TRBV4-3	TRBJ2-1	TGCGCCAGCAGCCAGGATGGGACTAGCATCAATGAGCAGTTCTTC	CASSQDGTSINEQFF
.	.	TRBV29-1	TRBJ2-3	TGCAGCGTAAACAGAGATACGCAGTATTTT	CSVNRDTQYF
.	few	TRBV15	TRBJ2-4	TGTGCCACCAGCTTAGACAGGTTAAACATTCAGTACTTC	CATSLDRLNIQYF
.	.	TRBV5-1	TRBJ1-1	TGCGCCAGCAGCTTGGAGGTGGGGCTGAGCACTGAAGCTTTCTTT	CASSLEVGLSTEAFF
.	few	TRBV5-1	TRBJ2-1	TGCGCCAGCAGCTTGGATGGGCGGGGCTACAATGAGCAGTTCTTC	CASSLDGRGYNEQFF
TRBD2	.	TRBV3-1	TRBJ2-1	TGTGCCAGCAGCCAATTAGCGGGATCGGACTACAATGAGCAGTTCTTC	CASSQLAGSDYNEQFF
.	few	TRBV25-1	TRBJ1-4	TGTGCCAGCAGTAGCGGCGGGTCGGGTGAAAAACTGTTTTTT	CASSSGGSGEKLFF
.	.	TRBV10-3	TRBJ2-4	TGTGCCATCAGTGAGTCTCGGGGAATGGCCAAAAACATTCAGTACTTC	CAISESRGMAKNIQYF
TRBD1	many	TRBV19	TRBJ1-1	TGTGCCAGTAGTTTGGGACAGGGAGCCACTGAAGCTTTCTTT	CASSLGQGATEAFF
.	few	TRBV4-3	TRBJ1-1	TGCGCCAGCAGCCAAGATATCGGACTTTACACTGAAGCTTTCTTT	CASSQDIGLYTEAFF
TRBD1	.	TRBV20-1	TRBJ1-5	TGCAGTGCTCCCGTGACAGGGGAGTTTGGCAATCAGCCCCAGCATTTT	CSAPVTGEFGNQPQHF
.	few	TRBV10-3	TRBJ2-1	TGTGCCATCAGTGAGTTCGACAGGCCAGAGAATGAGCAGTTCTTC	CAISEFDRPENEQFF
.	.	TRBV5-1	TRBJ2-1	TGCGCCAGCAGCTTGGAAGGGGGGATCTCCTACAATGAGCAGTTCTTC	CASSLEGGISYNEQFF
TRBD1	few	TRBV7-9	TRBJ2-7	TGTGCCAGCAGGGGGAGATCCGACAGGGCCTCCTACGAGCAGTACTTC	CASRGRSDRASYEQYF
.	few	TRBV3-1	TRBJ2-1	TGTGCCAGCAGCCAAGTAGGGGGAATGCTCGAGCAGTTCTTC	CASSQVGGMLEQFF
TRBD1	many	TRBV7-9	TRBJ2-5	TGTGCCAGCAGCCCCTTTGGGACAGGGTACAGAGAGACCCAGTACTTC	CASSPFGTGYRETQYF
TRBD1	.	TRBV20-1	TRBJ2-7	TGCAGGGCCCAGGACAGGGGCAGACTTGGGATGTCCTACGAGCAGTACTTC	CRAQDRGRLGMSYEQYF
.	.	TRBV25-1	TRBJ2-7	TGTGCCACTACGTCGGGCTACGAGCAGTACTTC	CATTSGYEQYF
.	few	TRBV20-1	TRBJ2-6	TGCAGTGCTAGAGGGCAATCCGGGGCCAACGTCCTGACTTTC	CSARGQSGANVLTF
.	.	TRBV11-2	TRBJ2-2	TGTGCCAGCAGCTTAGATGGGGGTGGGGGGATTTTTTATGCCGGGGAGCTGTTTTTT	CASSLDGGGGIFYAGELFF
TRBD1	few	TRBV5-1	TRBJ1-6	TGCGCCAGCAGCTTGGGTCGGTCGCAGGACAGGGTGGCTTCACCCCTCCACTTT	CASSLGRSQDRVASPLHF
.	.	TRBV5-1	TRBJ2-6	TGCGCCAGCAGCTTGGCGGGAGTAACTGGGGCCAACGTCCTGACTTTC	CASSLAGVTGANVLTF
TRBD2	many	TRBV2	TRBJ2-1	TGTGCCAGCAGAAAGACTAGCGGGGGTCGAGAGCAGTTCTTC	CASRKTSGGREQFF
.	.	TRBV28	TRBJ2-7	TGTGCCTCCAACCCCGGGGACACCTACGAGCAGTACTTC	CASNPGDTYEQYF
.	.	TRBV30	TRBJ1-5	TGTGCCTGGAACAGGGATGTCCAGCCCCAGCATTTT	CAWNRDVQPQHF
.	.	TRBV27	TRBJ2-7	TGTGCCAGCAGTTTGGGGGGACTCCCCTACGAGCAGTACTTC	CASSLGGLPYEQYF
.	.	TRBV20-1	TRBJ1-1	TGCAGTGTTAGAGGGACTCGGGCAGGCACTGAAGCTTTCTTT	CSVRGTRAGTEAFF
.	few	TRBV5-1	TRBJ2-3	TGCGCCAGCAGCCCGGGGGAGACAGATACGCAGTATTTT	CASSPGETDTQYF
.	many	TRBV18	TRBJ1-1	TGTGCCAGCTCACATGATTGGAACACTGAAGCTTTCTTT	CASSHDWNTEAFF
.	few	TRBV7-8	TRBJ2-7	TGTGCCAGCAGCTTATTGACTTCCTACGAGCAGTACTTC	CASSLLTSYEQYF
.	few	TRBV6-2/TRBV6-3	TRBJ1-1	TGTGCCAGCAGTTACTGGCTCAGGAACACTGAAGCTTTCTTT	CASSYWLRNTEAFF
.	few	TRBV12-3/TRBV12-4	TRBJ1-3	TGTGCCAGCAGTTTGGGAGAAAACACCATATATTTT	CASSLGENTIYF
TRBD1	.	TRBV29-1	TRBJ2-7	TGCAGCGTTAAAGGGGACAGACGTTACGAGCAGTACTTC	CSVKGDRRYEQYF
TRBD1	.	TRBV11-2	TRBJ2-5	TGTGCCAGCAGCCTAGGGCAAGTCGACAGGGGAGAGACCCAGTACTTC	CASSLGQVDRGETQYF
.	.	TRBV2	TRBJ2-2	TGTGCCAGCAGGCCCACAGGGCTTCGGGGCACCGGGGAGCTGTTTTTT	CASRPTGLRGTGELFF
TRBD1	many	TRBV29-1	TRBJ1-1	TGCAGCGGATGGACTTTCAGGGGGGGAGCTTTCTTT	CSGWTFRGGAFF
.	.	TRBV12-3/TRBV12-4	TRBJ2-3	TGTGCCAGCAGACAGACTAGGAAAGGAGATACGCAGTATTTT	CASRQTRKGDTQYF
.	few	TRBV6-6	TRBJ1-4	TGTGCCAGCAGTTCCTCGGTGGAACTGTTTTTT	CASSSSVELFF
.	.	TRBV5-5	TRBJ2-1	TGTGCCAGCAGCTTGGTCCCGGCCCCCAGGAATGAGCAGTTCTTC	CASSLVPAPRNEQFF
TRBD2	few	TRBV12-3/TRBV12-4	TRBJ2-2	TGTGCCAGCATTGAAGCGGGAGTGGAGACCGGGGAGCTGTTTTTT	CASIEAGVETGELFF
TRBD1	once	TRBV6-5	TRBJ1-6	TGTGCCAGCAGTTTTACTTACAGGGGTGATTCACCCCTCCACTTT	CASSFTYRGDSPLHF
.	few	TRBV10-3	TRBJ2-1	TGTGCCATCAGTGAGGGGTGGGGGAACAATGAGCAGTTCTTC	CAISEGWGNNEQFF
.	.	TRBV5-1	TRBJ2-4	TGCGCCAGCAGCTCGGACAATAACAAAAACATTCAGTACTTC	CASSSDNNKNIQYF